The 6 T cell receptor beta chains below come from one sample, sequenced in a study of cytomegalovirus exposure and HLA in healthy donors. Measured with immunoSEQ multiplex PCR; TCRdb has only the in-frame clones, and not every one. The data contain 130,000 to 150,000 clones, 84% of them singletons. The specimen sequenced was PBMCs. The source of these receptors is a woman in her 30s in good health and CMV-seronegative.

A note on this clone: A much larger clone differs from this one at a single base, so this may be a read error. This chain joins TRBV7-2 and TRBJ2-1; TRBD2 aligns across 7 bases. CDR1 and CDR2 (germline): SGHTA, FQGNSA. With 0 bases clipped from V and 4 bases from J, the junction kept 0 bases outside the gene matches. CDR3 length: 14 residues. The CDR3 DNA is TGTGCCAGCAGCTTAGCGGGGGGGTACAATGAGCAGTTCTTC. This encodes CASSLAGGYNEQFF.

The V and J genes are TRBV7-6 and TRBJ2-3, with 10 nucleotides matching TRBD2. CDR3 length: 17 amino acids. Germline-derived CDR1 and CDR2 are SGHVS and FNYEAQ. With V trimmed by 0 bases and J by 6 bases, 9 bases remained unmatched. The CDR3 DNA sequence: TGTGCCAGCAGCTTAGCCCCCCTAGCGGGGGCCCATGATACGCAGTATTTT. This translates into CASSLAPLAGAHDTQYF.

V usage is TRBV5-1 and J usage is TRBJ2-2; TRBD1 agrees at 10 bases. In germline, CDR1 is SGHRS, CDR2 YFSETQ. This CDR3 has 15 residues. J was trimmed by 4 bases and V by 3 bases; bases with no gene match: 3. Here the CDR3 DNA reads TGCGCCAGCAGCTACGGACAGGGGGGCACCGGGGAGCTGTTTTTT. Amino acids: CASSYGQGGTGELFF.

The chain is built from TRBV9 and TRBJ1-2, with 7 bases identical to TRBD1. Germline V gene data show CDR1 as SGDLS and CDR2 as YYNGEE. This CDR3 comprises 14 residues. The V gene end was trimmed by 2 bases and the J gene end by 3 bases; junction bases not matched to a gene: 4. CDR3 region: CASSVTGQDYGYTF. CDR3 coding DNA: TGTGCCAGCAGCGTTACCGGACAGGACTATGGCTACACCTTC.

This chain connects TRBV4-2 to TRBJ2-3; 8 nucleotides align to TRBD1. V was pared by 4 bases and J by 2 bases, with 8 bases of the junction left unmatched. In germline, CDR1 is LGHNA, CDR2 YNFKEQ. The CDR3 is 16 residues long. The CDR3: CASSRSGQEDTDTQYF. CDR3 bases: TGTGCCAGCAGCCGGTCGGGACAGGAGGACACAGATACGCAGTATTTT.

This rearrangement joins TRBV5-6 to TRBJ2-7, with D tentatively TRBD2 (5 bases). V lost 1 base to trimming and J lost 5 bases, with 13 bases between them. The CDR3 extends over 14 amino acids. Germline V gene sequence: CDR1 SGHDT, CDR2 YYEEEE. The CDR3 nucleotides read TGTGCCAGCAGCTTGCTTCGGGGTTACCACGAGCAGTACTTC. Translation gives CASSLLRGYHEQYF. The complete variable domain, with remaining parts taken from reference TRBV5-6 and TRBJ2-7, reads DAGVTQSPTHLIKTRGQQVTLRCSPKSGHDTVSWYQQALGQGPQFIFQYYEEEERQRGNFPDRFSGHQFPNYSSELNVNALLLGDSALYLCASSLLRGYHEQYFGPGTRLTVT.